What follows describes a single T cell receptor (beta chain). The target antigen is unknown. The data belong to a study of T cell responses to AZD1222 COVID-19 vaccine. General study results and limits: Nearly half of spike-specific TCRs reportedly target unmutated variant regions. Every sample of the repertoires postdated the peak T cell response.

Clones were read by immunoSEQ multiplex PCR, and TCRdb kept only the in-frame ones, dropping some. The sample carries 100,000 to 130,000 clones, 75% to 95% recorded once. The sequence was collected from an adult who received the AZD1222 COVID-19 vaccine. The source material was peripheral blood, sampled 28 days after the second AZD1222 dose.

In DNA, the CDR3 is TGTGCCAGCAGCTTAGTGGGCAGCACCACTGAAGCTTTCTTT. Translating gives CASSLVGSTTEAFF. The chain combines TRBV11-2 with TRBJ1-1, with unresolved D. The germline gives CDR1 SGHAT, CDR2 FQNNGV. The V end lost 1 base, the J end lost 4 bases, and 10 bases lay between the germline ends. This CDR3 comprises 14 residues.